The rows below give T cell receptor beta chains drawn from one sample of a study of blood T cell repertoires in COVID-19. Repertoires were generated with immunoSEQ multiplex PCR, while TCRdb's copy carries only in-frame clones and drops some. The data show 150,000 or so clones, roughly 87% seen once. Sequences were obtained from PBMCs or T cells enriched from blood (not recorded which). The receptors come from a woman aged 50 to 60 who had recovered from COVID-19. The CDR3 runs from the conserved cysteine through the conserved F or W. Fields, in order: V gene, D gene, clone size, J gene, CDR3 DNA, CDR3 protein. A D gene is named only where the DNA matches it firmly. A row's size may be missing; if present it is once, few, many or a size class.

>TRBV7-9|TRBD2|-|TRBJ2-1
TGTGCCAGCAGCGGAAGGACTAGCTCCTACAATGAGCAGTTCTTC
CASSGRTSSYNEQFF
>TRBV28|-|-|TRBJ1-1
TGTGCCAGCAGTTTTAACACCCTTACAGGCATGAACACTGAAGCTTTCTTT
CASSFNTLTGMNTEAFF
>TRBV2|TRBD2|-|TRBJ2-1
TGTGCCAGCAGTGAGACTAGCGGGAGGGATGAGCAGTTCTTC
CASSETSGRDEQFF
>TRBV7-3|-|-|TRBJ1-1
TGTGCCAGCAGCTTATTAACAGGGAGCACTGAAGCTTTCTTT
CASSLLTGSTEAFF
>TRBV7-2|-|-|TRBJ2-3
TGTGCCAGCAGCTTAGTGAAAGGGGCAGGGTACGGCACAGATACGCAGTATTTT
CASSLVKGAGYGTDTQYF
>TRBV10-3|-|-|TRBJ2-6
TGTGCCATCAGTGAGTCCATATGGGGCCTAACTTACTCTGGGGCCAACGTCCTGACTTTC
CAISESIWGLTYSGANVLTF
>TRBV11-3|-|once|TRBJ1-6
TGTGCCAGCAGCTTAGATCCGGGTTCACCCCTCCACTTT
CASSLDPGSPLHF
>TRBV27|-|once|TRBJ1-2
TGTGCCAGCAGTTTTGTTCGAGAACTTAACTATGGCTACACCTTC
CASSFVRELNYGYTF
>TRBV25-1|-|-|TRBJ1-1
TGTGCCAGCAGTGCACAGAGTACTGAAGCTTTCTTT
CASSAQSTEAFF
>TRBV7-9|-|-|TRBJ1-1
TGTGCCAGCAGCCAATCAGGGAACACTGAAGCTTTCTTT
CASSQSGNTEAFF
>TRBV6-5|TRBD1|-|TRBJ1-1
TGTGCCAGCAGTAAAACAGGGGCGGGAATAACTGAAGCTTTCTTT
CASSKTGAGITEAFF
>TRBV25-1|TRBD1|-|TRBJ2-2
TGTGCCAGCAGTGAAAGGGGCAGGGGGCATACCGGGGAGCTGTTTTTT
CASSERGRGHTGELFF
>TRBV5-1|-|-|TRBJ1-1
TGCGCCAGCACCTCTTCGGGGGGTGAAGCTTTCTTT
CASTSSGGEAFF
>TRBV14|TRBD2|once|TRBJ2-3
TGTGCCAGCAGCCACGGGACTAGCGGACGCACAGATACGCAGTATTTT
CASSHGTSGRTDTQYF
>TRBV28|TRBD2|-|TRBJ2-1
TGTGCCAGCAGTTTAGCGGCGGGAGGTTCCTACAATGAGCAGTTCTTC
CASSLAAGGSYNEQFF
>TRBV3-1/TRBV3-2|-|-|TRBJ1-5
TGTGCCAGCAGCCGCAGTCGGGAGGGTCGGGGCAATCAGCCCCAGCATTTT
CASSRSREGRGNQPQHF
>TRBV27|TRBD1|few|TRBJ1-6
TGTGCCAGCAGTTTATATGCAGCAGGGGGCAGTTATTCACCCCTCCACTTT
CASSLYAAGGSYSPLHF
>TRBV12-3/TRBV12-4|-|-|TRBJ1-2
TGTGCCAGCAGTTTAATGCGACAGACCTACACCTTC
CASSLMRQTYTF
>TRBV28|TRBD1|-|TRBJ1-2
TGTGCCAGCACAGAGGGGGCAACCAACTATGGCTACACCTTC
CASTEGATNYGYTF
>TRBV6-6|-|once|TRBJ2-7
TGTGCCACCGCCTATGATGGACAATTGTACGAGCAGTACTTC
CATAYDGQLYEQYF
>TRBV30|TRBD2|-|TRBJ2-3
TGTGCCTGGAGTGTATGGGAGGGCCGAAGCACAGATACGCAGTATTTT
CAWSVWEGRSTDTQYF
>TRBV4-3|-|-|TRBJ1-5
TGCGCCAGCAGCCAAGGCCATCACAGTTCCAATCAGCCCCAGCATTTT
CASSQGHHSSNQPQHF
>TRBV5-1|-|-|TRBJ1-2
TGCGCCAGCAGCTTGAGGCAGGGAAACTATGGCTACACCTTC
CASSLRQGNYGYTF
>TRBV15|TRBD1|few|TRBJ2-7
TGTGCCACCAGCAGAGCGGGGACAGGGGGATACGAGCAGTACTTC
CATSRAGTGGYEQYF
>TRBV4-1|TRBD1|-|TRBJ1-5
TGCGCCAGCAGCCCCGGGTGGGGACAGGGGGCATTTATTAGCAATCAGCCCCAGCATTTT
CASSPGWGQGAFISNQPQHF
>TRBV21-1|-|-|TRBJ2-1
TGTGCCAGCCGAGATACGACAGGTCACAATGAGCAGTTCTTC
CASRDTTGHNEQFF
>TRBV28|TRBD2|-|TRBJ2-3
TGTGCCAGCGTACTAGCGGGAGCAAGAGGAGGCACAGATACGCAGTATTTT
CASVLAGARGGTDTQYF
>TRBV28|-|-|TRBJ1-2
TGTGCCAGCAGTTTTTTAGGAGGCGACTATGGCTACACCTTC
CASSFLGGDYGYTF
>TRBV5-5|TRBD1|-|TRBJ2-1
TGTGCCAGCAGCCCGACAGGGGGCTACAATGAGCAGTTCTTC
CASSPTGGYNEQFF
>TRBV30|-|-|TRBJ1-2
TGTGCCTGGAGTAACACCAGGGATGGCTACACCTTC
CAWSNTRDGYTF
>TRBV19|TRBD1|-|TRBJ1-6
TGTGCCAGTGGACCGACAGGGAGACTCCACTTT
CASGPTGRLHF
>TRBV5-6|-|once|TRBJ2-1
TGTGCCAGCAGCTTGGATGCTAGCTCTTGGTCCTACAATGAGCAGTTCTTC
CASSLDASSWSYNEQFF
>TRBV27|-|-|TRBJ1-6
TGTGCCAGCAGTTTGGGGACACTAAGTCACGCCCTCCACTTT
CASSLGTLSHALHF
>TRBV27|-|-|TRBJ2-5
TGTGCCAGCGGCCCTATTTGGGTCAGGCTCGTCTTGTCAACGGTCCAAGAGACCCAGTACTTC
CASGPIWVRLVLSTVQETQYF
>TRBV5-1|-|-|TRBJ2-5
TGCGCCAGCAGCTTGGCCGGGGAGGAGCAAGAGACCCAGTACTTC
CASSLAGEEQETQYF
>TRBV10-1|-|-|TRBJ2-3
TGCGCCAGCAGTGAGTCGCAGGCTACTAGCACAGATACGCAGTATTTT
CASSESQATSTDTQYF
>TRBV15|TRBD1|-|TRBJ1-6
TGTGCCACCAGCAGGGGCCCGACAGGGCCTAATTCACCCCTCCACTTT
CATSRGPTGPNSPLHF
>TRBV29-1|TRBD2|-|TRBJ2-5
TGCAGCGTTGATGGACTAGCGGGACCCGTAGACGGAGGGGGGCAAGAGACCCAGTACTTC
CSVDGLAGPVDGGGQETQYF
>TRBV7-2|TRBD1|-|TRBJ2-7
TGTGCCAGCAGCTACAGGGGGCCCTACGAGCAGTACTTC
CASSYRGPYEQYF
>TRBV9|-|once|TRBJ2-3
TGTGCCAGCAGCGTACAGGGCACAGATACGCAGTATTTT
CASSVQGTDTQYF
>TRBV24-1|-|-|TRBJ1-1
TGTGCCACCAGTAAAGCCCCCGGGAACACTGAAGCTTTCTTT
CATSKAPGNTEAFF
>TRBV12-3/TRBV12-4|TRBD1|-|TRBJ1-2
TGTGCCAGCAGCCAGGGGGTAGGGGGTGGCTACACCTTC
CASSQGVGGGYTF
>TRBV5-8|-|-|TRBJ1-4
TGTGCCAGCAGCCCCCGGCGGATGCTACGGAATGAAAAACTGTTTTTT
CASSPRRMLRNEKLFF
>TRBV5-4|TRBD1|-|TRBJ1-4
TGTGCCAGCAGCTCGGACAGGGGGCTCCGAAGTGAAAAACTGTTTTTT
CASSSDRGLRSEKLFF
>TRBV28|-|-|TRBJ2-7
TGTGCCAGCAGTTTTGGTCTAGCGAACTACGAGCAGTACTTC
CASSFGLANYEQYF
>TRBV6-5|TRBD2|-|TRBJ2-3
TGTGCCAGCTCCCTAGCGGATAGCACAGATACGCAGTATTTT
CASSLADSTDTQYF
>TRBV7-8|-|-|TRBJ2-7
TGTGCCAGCAGCTTAGTCGAACAGGCCTACGAGCAGTACTTC
CASSLVEQAYEQYF
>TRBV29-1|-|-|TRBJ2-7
TGCAGCGCCTCTCCCTTGGAGCCTGGGAGCGAGCAGTACTTC
CSASPLEPGSEQYF
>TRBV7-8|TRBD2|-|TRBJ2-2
TGTGCCAGCAGCCCCTTCGGAGCGGGACTCTCGGCCGGGGAGCTGTTTTTT
CASSPFGAGLSAGELFF
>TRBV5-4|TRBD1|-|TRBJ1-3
TGTGCCAGCAGCTTGAAAACAGGGGGCTATGTAGGAAACACCATATATTTT
CASSLKTGGYVGNTIYF
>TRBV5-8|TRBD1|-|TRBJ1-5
TGTGCCAGCAGGATAATCGGAGAGGGGGCTGGTCAGCCCCAGCATTTT
CASRIIGEGAGQPQHF
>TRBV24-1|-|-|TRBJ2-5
TGTGCCACCAGTGATCCGACTGCTCTGCAGACCCAGTACTTC
CATSDPTALQTQYF
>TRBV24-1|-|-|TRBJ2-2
TGTGCCACCAGTGCGGGTAACTCGGGCACCGGGGAGCTGTTTTTT
CATSAGNSGTGELFF
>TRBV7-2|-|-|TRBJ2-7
TGTGCCAGCAGCTCAGGAACCTACGAGCAGTACTTC
CASSSGTYEQYF
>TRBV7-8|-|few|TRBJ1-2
TGTGCCAGCAGCGGACGGGATAACTATGGCTACACCTTC
CASSGRDNYGYTF
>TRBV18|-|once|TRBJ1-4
TGTGCCAGCTCGTCGACAGGAACTAATGAAAAACTGTTTTTT
CASSSTGTNEKLFF
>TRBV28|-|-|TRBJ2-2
TGTGCCAGCAGTTTCTCGTCCGGGGAGCTGTTTTTT
CASSFSSGELFF